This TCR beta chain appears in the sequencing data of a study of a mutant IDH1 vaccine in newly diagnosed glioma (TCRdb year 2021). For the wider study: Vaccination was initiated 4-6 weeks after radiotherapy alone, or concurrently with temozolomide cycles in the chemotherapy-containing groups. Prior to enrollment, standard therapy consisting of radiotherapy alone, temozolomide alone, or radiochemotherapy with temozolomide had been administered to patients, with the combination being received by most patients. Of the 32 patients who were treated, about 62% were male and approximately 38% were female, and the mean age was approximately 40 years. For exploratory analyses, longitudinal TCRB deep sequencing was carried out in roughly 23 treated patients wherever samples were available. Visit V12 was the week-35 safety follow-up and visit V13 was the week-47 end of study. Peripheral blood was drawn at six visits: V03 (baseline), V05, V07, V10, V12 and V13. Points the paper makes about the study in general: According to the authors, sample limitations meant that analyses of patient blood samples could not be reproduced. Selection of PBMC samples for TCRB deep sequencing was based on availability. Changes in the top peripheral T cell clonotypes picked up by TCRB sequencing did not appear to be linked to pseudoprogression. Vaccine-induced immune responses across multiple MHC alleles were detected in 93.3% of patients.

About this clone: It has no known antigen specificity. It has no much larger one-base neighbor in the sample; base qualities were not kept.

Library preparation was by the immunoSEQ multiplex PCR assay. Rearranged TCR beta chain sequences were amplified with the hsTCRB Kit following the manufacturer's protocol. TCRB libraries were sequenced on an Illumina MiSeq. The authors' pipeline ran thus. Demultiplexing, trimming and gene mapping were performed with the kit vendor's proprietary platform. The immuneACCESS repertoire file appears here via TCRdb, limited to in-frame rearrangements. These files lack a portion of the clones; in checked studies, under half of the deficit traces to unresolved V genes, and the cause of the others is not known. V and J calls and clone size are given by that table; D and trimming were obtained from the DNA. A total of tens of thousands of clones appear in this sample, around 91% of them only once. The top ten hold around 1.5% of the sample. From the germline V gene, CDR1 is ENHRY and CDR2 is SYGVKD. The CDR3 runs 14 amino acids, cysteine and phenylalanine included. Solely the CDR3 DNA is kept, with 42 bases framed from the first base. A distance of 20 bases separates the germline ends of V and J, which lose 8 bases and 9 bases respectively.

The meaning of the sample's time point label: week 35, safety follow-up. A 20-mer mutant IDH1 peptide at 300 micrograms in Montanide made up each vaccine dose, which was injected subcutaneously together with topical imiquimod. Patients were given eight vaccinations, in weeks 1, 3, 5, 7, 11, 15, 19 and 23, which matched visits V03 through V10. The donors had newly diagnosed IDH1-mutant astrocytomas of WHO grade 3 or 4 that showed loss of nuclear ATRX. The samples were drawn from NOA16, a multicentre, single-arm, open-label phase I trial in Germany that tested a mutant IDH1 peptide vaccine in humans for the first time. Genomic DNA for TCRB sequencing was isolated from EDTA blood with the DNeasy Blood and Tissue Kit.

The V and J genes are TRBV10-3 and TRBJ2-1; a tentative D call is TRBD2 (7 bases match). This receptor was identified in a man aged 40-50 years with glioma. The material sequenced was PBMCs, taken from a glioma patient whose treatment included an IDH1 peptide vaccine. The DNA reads TGTGCCATCGGCGGACCCAGGGAGGGGGGTGAGCAGTTCTTC. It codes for CAIGGPREGGEQFF.